This T cell receptor (beta chain) was sequenced for a study of T cells in Graves' hyperthyroidism and ophthalmopathy. Study information: Before any treatment, at initial diagnosis, peripheral blood was collected.

RNA transcripts served as the template for amplifying TCR beta CDR3 regions. First-round RT-PCR with HTBI primers amplified the TCR CDR3 region. TCRdb redid the calling of the multiplex PCR reads with MiXCR, one entry per CDR3 protein. The sample has 390,000 or so distinct CDR3 sequences, approximately 15% seen once. Study results and caveats: Most thyroid clonotypes with frequency above 0.001 were detected in blood. In the analysis, a 13 V-J model separated ophthalmopathy from stable hyperthyroidism.

The V gene lost 4 bases and the J gene lost 7 bases, with 13 bases spanning the gap. The CDR3 runs 14 residues. This clonotype appeared a few times. Its antigen is undetermined. Each 10 ml fresh peripheral blood draw supplied the PBMCs. The sequencing input was blood. The chain combines TRBV12-3 or TRBV12-4 with TRBJ1-4; tentatively, D is TRBD1 (5 bases). The receptor comes from a young man with Graves' ophthalmopathy. CDR3 in DNA: TGTGCCAGCAGTTGGGGTGGGGGTTCTGAAAAACTGTTTTTT. This gives the protein CASSWGGGSEKLFF.